This T cell receptor beta chain was recorded in a study of blood T cell repertoires in COVID-19. This CDR3 region has 12 residues. Per germline, CDR1 LGHNA and CDR2 YNFKEQ. The V end lost 4 bases, the J end lost 6 bases, and 6 bases lay between the germline ends. Per the study methods: Estimates of nucleated cell counts were drawn from the amplification of reference gene primers. TCRdb's copy holds only in-frame clones and misses some; the assay was immunoSEQ multiplex PCR. V, J and clone size derive from that table, while D and trimming were established from the DNA sequence. This sample has over 140,000 clones, with about 80% found just once. Participants spanned ages about 18 to 90 years and resided in about 25 US areas. Clinical histories supplied by participants themselves formed the basis of cohort assignment.

This TCR derives from a woman aged 45-65 years who had recovered from COVID-19. The rearrangement uses TRBV4-2 and TRBJ2-2; D unresolved. What was sequenced was PBMCs or T cells enriched from blood (not recorded which). The CDR3 nucleotides read TGTGCCAGCAGCCCACTCCCCGGGGAGCTGTTTTTT. Amino acids: CASSPLPGELFF.